This T cell receptor beta chain was obtained from a study of blood T cell repertoires in COVID-19. Using immunoSEQ multiplex PCR, the repertoire was profiled, and TCRdb retains in-frame clones only, with some absent. Of about 270,000 clones in the sample, about 88% were seen once. Comment on this clone: Distinct nucleotide sequences in the sample also encode this CDR3.

CDR3 length: 14 residues. The germline V gene has CDR1 MDHEN and CDR2 SYDVKM. V was pared by 5 bases and J by 4 bases, with 14 bases between. The source material was PBMCs or T cells enriched from blood (not recorded which). This chain connects TRBV28 to TRBJ1-1; D is perhaps TRBD1 (5 bases). The clonotype originates from a woman in her sixties in a cohort exposed to, infected with or recovered from COVID-19 (not recorded which). The CDR3: CASSPGGRGTEAFF. DNA of the CDR3: TGTGCCAGCAGTCCCGGGGGGAGGGGCACTGAAGCTTTCTTT.